This entry is about one T cell receptor (beta chain). Antigen specificity is unknown. Systemic immunosuppression or a history of autoimmune disease excluded patients. Sequencing used immunoSEQ multiplex PCR; TCRdb keeps in-frame clones, though not all of them. The sample has 100,000 or so clones; around nine tenths are singletons. The sample originates from a study of OX40 agonist ivuxolimab in advanced cancers. Study overall: Prior anti-PD-1, anti-PD-L1 or anti-CTLA-4 therapy did not bar entry, and approximately 40% had some. Study-wide results and caveats: Low clonal expansion, among the lowest seen, marked partial responders at 0.1-3.0 mg/kg.

V lost 3 bases and J lost 4; bases outside the gene matches: 9. This CDR3 is built from 17 residues. The V gene's germline CDR1 is LGHNA and CDR2 YSLEER. The sample in question was CD4+ or CD8+ T cells sorted from blood, obtained in a trial of the OX40 agonist ivuxolimab. The chain carries TRBV4-3 and TRBJ2-7; 13 nucleotides agree with TRBD2. This sequence was found in an adult with an advanced solid tumor such as melanoma, head and neck, liver or kidney cancer. The CDR3 DNA reads TGCGCCAGCAGCCAGAATGCCGGGACTAGCGGGGAGTACGAGCAGTACTTC. Its translation is CASSQNAGTSGEYEQYF.